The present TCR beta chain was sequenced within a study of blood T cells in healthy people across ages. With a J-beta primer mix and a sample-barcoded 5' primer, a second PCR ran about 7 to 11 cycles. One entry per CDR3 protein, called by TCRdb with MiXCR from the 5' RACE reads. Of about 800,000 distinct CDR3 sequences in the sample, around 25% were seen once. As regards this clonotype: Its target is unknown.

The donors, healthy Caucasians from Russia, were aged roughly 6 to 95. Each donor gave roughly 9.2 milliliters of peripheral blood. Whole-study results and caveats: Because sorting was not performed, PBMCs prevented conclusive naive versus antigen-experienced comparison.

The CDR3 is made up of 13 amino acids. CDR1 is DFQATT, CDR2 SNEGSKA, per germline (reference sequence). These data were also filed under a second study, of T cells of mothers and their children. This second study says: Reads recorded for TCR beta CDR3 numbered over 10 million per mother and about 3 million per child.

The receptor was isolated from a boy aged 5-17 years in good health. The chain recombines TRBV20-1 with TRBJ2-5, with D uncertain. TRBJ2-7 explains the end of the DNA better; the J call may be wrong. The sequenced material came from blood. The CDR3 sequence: CSAREVGSYEQYF. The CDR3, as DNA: TGCAGTGCTAGAGAGGTGGGCTCCTACGAGCAGTACTTC.